A selection of T cell receptor beta chains follows, all from one sample in a study of blood T cell repertoires in COVID-19. The protocol was immunoSEQ multiplex PCR, while the TCRdb copy is restricted to in-frame clones and leaves out a portion. Counted here are around 150,000 clones, roughly nine tenths occurring once; the ten biggest clones make up 0.99%. The sample was peripheral blood. The receptors shown here come from a man between 18 and 29 years old with acute or convalescent COVID-19. Both conserved end residues are part of each CDR3. The D gene is left open where the match is weak. Not every row has a clone size; where given, it reads once, few, many or a size class.

-,TRBV14,once,TRBJ1-5,CASSQDPGQPQHF,TGTGCCAGCAGCCAAGATCCGGGTCAGCCCCAGCATTTT
-,TRBV19,-,TRBJ2-6,CASSSELGGANVLTF,TGTGCCAGTAGTTCGGAGCTTGGGGGGGCCAACGTCCTGACTTTC
TRBD2,TRBV12-3/TRBV12-4,-,TRBJ2-3,CASSLFSGPFLTF,TGTGCCAGCAGTTTGTTTAGCGGGCCGTTTCTTACGTTT
TRBD1,TRBV3-1/TRBV3-2,-,TRBJ1-2,CASSQDGTGGNYGYTF,TGTGCCAGCAGCCAAGATGGGACAGGGGGTAACTATGGCTACACCTTC
TRBD1,TRBV19,-,TRBJ2-1,CASSIGTGSQTNEQFF,TGTGCCAGTAGTATAGGGACAGGGTCCCAAACCAATGAGCAGTTCTTC
TRBD2,TRBV5-1,-,TRBJ2-1,CASSVTSGRYNEQFF,TGCGCCAGCAGCGTAACTAGCGGGCGTTACAATGAGCAGTTCTTC
TRBD2,TRBV11-2,-,TRBJ2-5,CASSIEASGQETQYF,TGTGCCAGCAGCATAGAGGCTAGCGGGCAAGAGACCCAGTACTTC
-,TRBV5-1,once,TRBJ1-2,CASSPANQDAYGYTF,TGCGCCAGCAGCCCTGCAAATCAGGATGCCTATGGCTACACCTTC
TRBD1,TRBV19,once,TRBJ1-5,CASSTTGQPNQPQHF,TGTGCCAGTAGTACAACGGGACAGCCGAATCAGCCCCAGCATTTT
-,TRBV27,-,TRBJ1-2,CASSSDPTGAYGYTF,TGTGCCAGCAGTTCAGACCCGACAGGAGCCTATGGCTACACCTTC
-,TRBV6-1,-,TRBJ1-2,CASSEGRGNYGYTF,TGTGCCAGCAGTGAAGGAAGAGGGAACTATGGCTACACCTTC
-,TRBV7-8,-,TRBJ2-6,CASSLAPTSGANVLTF,TGTGCCAGCAGCTTAGCGCCTACCTCTGGGGCCAACGTCCTGACTTTC
-,TRBV21-1,-,TRBJ1-2,CASSTLGQAYGYTF,TGTGCCAGCAGCACGCTGGGACAGGCCTATGGCTACACCTTC
TRBD1,TRBV27,-,TRBJ1-1,CASSWVPGTGGVKDTEAFF,TGTGCCAGCAGTTGGGTTCCCGGGACAGGGGGTGTTAAGGACACTGAAGCTTTCTTT
-,TRBV9,-,TRBJ2-1,CASSVASMARNEQFF,TGTGCCAGCAGCGTAGCTTCGATGGCGCGGAATGAGCAGTTCTTC
-,TRBV2,once,TRBJ1-4,CAANNAGVNEKLFF,TGTGCCGCGAACAACGCAGGGGTTAATGAAAAACTGTTTTTT
-,TRBV6-5,-,TRBJ1-3,CASSPFVSGNTIYF,TGTGCCAGCAGTCCTTTTGTCTCTGGAAACACCATATATTTT
TRBD1,TRBV19,once,TRBJ1-1,CASSTQGAAEAFF,TGTGCCAGTAGTACACAGGGGGCGGCTGAAGCTTTCTTT
TRBD1,TRBV6-5,-,TRBJ2-3,CAIRDRGPDTQYF,TGTGCCATAAGGGACAGGGGACCAGATACGCAGTATTTT
TRBD1,TRBV9,-,TRBJ1-2,CASSEGDRSNYGYTF,TGTGCCAGCAGCGAGGGGGACAGATCTAACTATGGCTACACCTTC
-,TRBV7-2,-,TRBJ1-6,CASSAAASGNSPLHF,TGTGCCAGCAGCGCTGCGGCTTCGGGTAATTCACCCCTCCACTTT
TRBD1,TRBV10-3,once,TRBJ1-5,CAISEGQGARNQPQHF,TGTGCCATCAGTGAAGGACAGGGGGCTCGGAATCAGCCCCAGCATTTT
-,TRBV2,-,TRBJ1-1,CASSEVAVYTEAFF,TGTGCCAGCAGTGAAGTCGCAGTCTACACTGAAGCTTTCTTT
-,TRBV4-2,-,TRBJ2-7,CASSQEGPQESTPYEQYF,TGTGCCAGCAGCCAAGAGGGCCCACAGGAGTCTACTCCCTACGAGCAGTACTTC
-,TRBV10-3,-,TRBJ2-7,CAIRNFTFAYEQYF,TGTGCCATCAGGAATTTTACTTTTGCCTACGAGCAGTACTTC
-,TRBV13,-,TRBJ2-1,CASSLDSHNEQFF,TGTGCCAGCAGCTTAGACTCCCACAATGAGCAGTTCTTC
-,TRBV7-9,-,TRBJ2-3,CASSPKYTQYF,TGTGCCAGCAGCCCCAAATATACGCAGTATTTT
-,TRBV7-6,-,TRBJ2-6,CASSEVATVSSGANVLTF,TGTGCCAGCAGCGAAGTTGCCACCGTCAGCTCTGGGGCCAACGTCCTGACTTTC
-,TRBV7-8,-,TRBJ1-2,CASSLVIVPTGSYGYTF,TGTGCCAGCAGCTTAGTAATAGTCCCCACAGGGTCCTATGGCTACACCTTC
-,TRBV27,-,TRBJ2-1,CASSLFPDSYNEQFF,TGTGCCAGCAGTTTATTCCCAGACTCCTACAATGAGCAGTTCTTC
TRBD1,TRBV6-5,-,TRBJ1-5,CASSGTGFFQPQHF,TGTGCCAGCTCCGGGACAGGGTTCTTTCAGCCCCAGCATTTT
TRBD2,TRBV28,-,TRBJ2-1,CASIRRGGLGEQFF,TGTGCCAGCATTCGGCGGGGGGGCCTCGGTGAGCAGTTCTTC
-,TRBV30,once,TRBJ2-1,CAWSTGLSYNEQFF,TGTGCCTGGAGCACGGGTCTATCCTACAATGAGCAGTTCTTC
-,TRBV9,-,TRBJ2-7,CASSVGPSYEQYF,TGTGCCAGCAGCGTAGGCCCTAGCTACGAGCAGTACTTC
TRBD2,TRBV7-9,-,TRBJ2-1,CASSPTSGGNNEQFF,TGTGCCAGCAGCCCAACTAGCGGGGGCAACAATGAGCAGTTCTTC
TRBD1,TRBV7-9,-,TRBJ1-6,CASSVYGTGLNSPLHF,TGTGCCAGCAGCGTATACGGGACAGGGCTTAATTCACCCCTCCACTTT
TRBD1,TRBV6-5,once,TRBJ1-5,CASSLRQGAEQPQHF,TGTGCCAGCAGTTTACGACAGGGGGCGGAACAGCCCCAGCATTTT
TRBD1,TRBV7-9,few,TRBJ1-3,CASSLGGQAGNTIYF,TGTGCCAGCAGCCTCGGTGGACAGGCTGGAAACACCATATATTTT
-,TRBV15,-,TRBJ1-5,CATSRKGAGLGNQPQHF,TGTGCCACCAGCAGAAAAGGGGCGGGGTTGGGCAATCAGCCCCAGCATTTT
TRBD1,TRBV18,-,TRBJ1-2,CASSLRGTGANGYTF,TGTGCCAGCTCGCTCCGGGGGACAGGGGCAAATGGCTACACCTTC
-,TRBV29-1,-,TRBJ1-1,CSVSRSTEAFF,TGCAGCGTTTCGAGGTCCACTGAAGCTTTCTTT
-,TRBV25-1,-,TRBJ2-7,CASSELERPYEQYF,TGTGCCAGCAGTGAACTAGAGAGACCCTACGAGCAGTACTTC
-,TRBV21-1,once,TRBJ1-3,CASSKESREGNTIYF,TGTGCCAGCAGCAAAGAGTCCAGGGAAGGGAACACCATATATTTT
TRBD1,TRBV6-1,-,TRBJ2-7,CASSDRDRITKQYF,TGTGCCAGCAGTGACCGGGACAGGATTACGAAGCAGTACTTC
TRBD2,TRBV5-1,-,TRBJ2-3,CASSLRGWGLAGELTDTQYF,TGCGCCAGCAGCTTGCGGGGTTGGGGACTAGCGGGGGAACTTACGGATACGCAGTATTTT
-,TRBV4-1,-,TRBJ1-3,CASSQDEANTIYF,TGCGCCAGCAGCCAAGATGAAGCGAACACCATATATTTT
TRBD1,TRBV6-5,-,TRBJ1-5,CASSSTDRFNQPQHF,TGTGCCAGCAGTTCGACGGACAGGTTCAATCAGCCCCAGCATTTT
TRBD1,TRBV6-5,-,TRBJ1-6,CASKQGTDNSPLHF,TGTGCCAGCAAACAAGGGACAGATAATTCACCCCTCCACTTT
-,TRBV7-3,-,TRBJ2-7,CASSLSHSSYEQYF,TGTGCCAGCAGCTTATCTCACAGTTCCTACGAGCAGTACTTC
TRBD2,TRBV9,-,TRBJ2-1,CASSPLAGGYNEQFF,TGTGCCAGCAGCCCCCTTGCGGGGGGCTACAATGAGCAGTTCTTC